The clone carrying this TCR beta chain was found once. Sequencing was performed with immunoSEQ multiplex PCR; in TCRdb, only in-frame clones are kept and a portion is missing. Of about 8,500 clones detected, about 85% appear once; the ten largest clones hold around 9.6%. This sample was included in a study of T cell changes during pregnancy in multiple sclerosis. Germline loops: CDR1 LGHNA, CDR2 YNFKEQ. The CDR3 runs 14 residues. V lost 1 base and J lost 5, with 8 bases in between. Source: CD8+ T cells from peripheral blood mononuclear cells, taken in the first trimester of pregnancy. The genes are TRBV4-2 and TRBJ2-2, with D possibly being TRBD2 (6 bases). This TCR was sampled from a female donor in good health, enrolled as a control in a pregnancy study. CDR3 sequence reads: CASSQGEETGELFF. The CDR3 coding sequence is TGTGCCAGCAGCCAAGGGGAGGAAACCGGGGAGCTGTTTTTT.